These T cell receptor beta chains were read from a single sample in a study of blood T cell repertoires in COVID-19. Sequenced by immunoSEQ multiplex PCR; TCRdb stores in-frame clones only, minus some. The sample carries some 190,000 clones, almost 90% recorded once. Sample: peripheral blood. The origin of the receptors is a man aged 18 to 35 with active or convalescent COVID-19. Each CDR3 is given with its conserved first and last residue. D genes are given only for firm matches. Rows may omit the clone size; those that give it use once, few, many or a size class.

d_call: -; clone_size: once; v_call: TRBV10-3; j_call: TRBJ1-2; cdr3_aa: CAISEAQRGYTF; cdr3_nt: TGTGCCATCAGTGAGGCGCAGCGTGGCTACACCTTC
d_call: -; clone_size: -; v_call: TRBV18; j_call: TRBJ2-7; cdr3_aa: CASSPGRDGDEQYF; cdr3_nt: TGTGCCAGCTCACCCGGGCGGGACGGGGACGAGCAGTACTTC
d_call: -; clone_size: -; v_call: TRBV14; j_call: TRBJ2-5; cdr3_aa: CASSSTRGETQYF; cdr3_nt: TGTGCCAGCAGCTCTACTAGGGGGGAGACCCAGTACTTC
d_call: -; clone_size: -; v_call: TRBV5-4; j_call: TRBJ2-7; cdr3_aa: CASSLSLQGIREQYF; cdr3_nt: TGTGCCAGCAGCTTGTCCCTCCAGGGTATCCGCGAGCAGTACTTC
d_call: -; clone_size: few; v_call: TRBV27; j_call: TRBJ1-5; cdr3_aa: CASSLGGYSNQPQHF; cdr3_nt: TGTGCCAGCAGTTTAGGGGGGTATAGCAATCAGCCCCAGCATTTT
d_call: -; clone_size: -; v_call: TRBV29-1; j_call: TRBJ1-2; cdr3_aa: CSVELWGDRRGYTF; cdr3_nt: TGCAGCGTTGAGTTGTGGGGCGATCGCCGGGGCTACACCTTC
d_call: -; clone_size: -; v_call: TRBV15; j_call: TRBJ1-1; cdr3_aa: CATTGWGGQRTGTEAFF; cdr3_nt: TGTGCCACCACCGGGTGGGGGGGGCAACGGACGGGCACTGAAGCTTTCTTT
d_call: -; clone_size: -; v_call: TRBV5-1; j_call: TRBJ1-1; cdr3_aa: CASSLAGAMNTEAFF; cdr3_nt: TGCGCCAGCAGCTTGGCAGGGGCCATGAACACTGAAGCTTTCTTT
d_call: -; clone_size: -; v_call: TRBV12-3/TRBV12-4; j_call: TRBJ1-1; cdr3_aa: CASKLGANTEAFF; cdr3_nt: TGTGCCAGCAAGCTTGGGGCTAACACTGAAGCTTTCTTT
d_call: -; clone_size: -; v_call: TRBV7-6; j_call: TRBJ1-5; cdr3_aa: CASSLSDGQPQHF; cdr3_nt: TGTGCCAGCAGCTTGAGTGATGGTCAGCCCCAGCATTTT
d_call: -; clone_size: once; v_call: TRBV6-6; j_call: TRBJ1-5; cdr3_aa: CASSPQDQRYSNQPQHF; cdr3_nt: TGTGCCAGCAGTCCCCAGGATCAACGGTATAGCAATCAGCCCCAGCATTTT
d_call: TRBD2; clone_size: -; v_call: TRBV4-2; j_call: TRBJ2-1; cdr3_aa: CASSQSLAGAYNEQFF; cdr3_nt: TGTGCCAGCAGCCAATCACTAGCGGGAGCCTACAATGAGCAGTTCTTC
d_call: -; clone_size: -; v_call: TRBV7-8; j_call: TRBJ1-1; cdr3_aa: CASSLNRNTEAFF; cdr3_nt: TGTGCCAGCAGCTTAAATCGGAACACTGAAGCTTTCTTT
d_call: -; clone_size: -; v_call: TRBV3-1/TRBV3-2; j_call: TRBJ1-2; cdr3_aa: CASSQDKGGYGYTF; cdr3_nt: TGTGCCAGCAGCCAAGATAAGGGAGGATATGGCTACACCTTC
d_call: TRBD1; clone_size: -; v_call: TRBV3-1/TRBV3-2; j_call: TRBJ1-1; cdr3_aa: CASSQGQDAEAFF; cdr3_nt: TGTGCCAGCAGCCAGGGACAGGACGCTGAAGCTTTCTTT
d_call: -; clone_size: -; v_call: TRBV5-4; j_call: TRBJ1-3; cdr3_aa: CASSFRGGNTIYF; cdr3_nt: TGTGCCAGCAGCTTCAGGGGTGGAAACACCATATATTTT
d_call: -; clone_size: -; v_call: TRBV6-2/TRBV6-3; j_call: TRBJ1-2; cdr3_aa: CASSYGPNYGYTF; cdr3_nt: TGTGCCAGCAGTTATGGGCCGAACTATGGCTACACCTTC
d_call: -; clone_size: -; v_call: TRBV6-6; j_call: TRBJ2-2; cdr3_aa: CASLGTNTGELFF; cdr3_nt: TGTGCCAGCCTTGGCACGAACACCGGGGAGCTGTTTTTT
d_call: TRBD1; clone_size: -; v_call: TRBV27; j_call: TRBJ1-5; cdr3_aa: CASSLKGTGGDQPQHF; cdr3_nt: TGTGCCAGCAGTTTAAAAGGGACAGGGGGTGATCAGCCCCAGCATTTT
d_call: -; clone_size: -; v_call: TRBV19; j_call: TRBJ1-1; cdr3_aa: CATLSRNTEAFF; cdr3_nt: TGTGCCACCCTATCAAGAAACACTGAAGCTTTCTTT
d_call: TRBD1; clone_size: -; v_call: TRBV30; j_call: TRBJ2-3; cdr3_aa: CAWSVLGQGSDTQYF; cdr3_nt: TGTGCCTGGAGTGTACTTGGACAGGGCTCAGATACGCAGTATTTT
d_call: -; clone_size: -; v_call: TRBV9; j_call: TRBJ1-2; cdr3_aa: CASSVDRQGPYTF; cdr3_nt: TGTGCCAGCAGCGTAGACCGTCAGGGGCCTTACACCTTC
d_call: TRBD2; clone_size: -; v_call: TRBV29-1; j_call: TRBJ2-3; cdr3_aa: CSVDKIPGLVLTDTQYF; cdr3_nt: TGCAGCGTTGATAAAATACCGGGACTAGTGCTGACAGATACGCAGTATTTT
d_call: -; clone_size: once; v_call: TRBV20-1; j_call: TRBJ1-2; cdr3_aa: CSARGSDGYTF; cdr3_nt: TGCAGTGCTAGAGGCTCAGATGGCTACACCTTC
d_call: TRBD1; clone_size: once; v_call: TRBV7-2; j_call: TRBJ1-3; cdr3_aa: CASSRGQSSGNTIYF; cdr3_nt: TGTGCCAGCAGCCGGGGACAGAGCTCTGGAAACACCATATATTTT
d_call: TRBD1; clone_size: -; v_call: TRBV4-3; j_call: TRBJ2-1; cdr3_aa: CASSQSRTGPGNEQFF; cdr3_nt: TGCGCCAGCAGCCAATCCCGGACAGGGCCTGGCAATGAGCAGTTCTTC
d_call: TRBD2; clone_size: -; v_call: TRBV5-6; j_call: TRBJ2-7; cdr3_aa: CASSSTSVAYEQYF; cdr3_nt: TGTGCCAGCAGCTCAACTAGCGTGGCCTACGAGCAGTACTTC
d_call: -; clone_size: -; v_call: TRBV5-3; j_call: TRBJ1-1; cdr3_aa: CARSHETGRTEAFF; cdr3_nt: TGTGCCAGAAGCCATGAGACAGGACGGACTGAAGCTTTCTTT
d_call: TRBD1; clone_size: -; v_call: TRBV12-3/TRBV12-4; j_call: TRBJ1-2; cdr3_aa: CASSLGQGYGYTF; cdr3_nt: TGTGCCAGCAGTTTAGGACAGGGGTATGGCTACACCTTC
d_call: TRBD1; clone_size: -; v_call: TRBV30; j_call: TRBJ1-2; cdr3_aa: CASTPPGQGGLNYGYTF; cdr3_nt: TGTGCCTCTACCCCTCCGGGACAGGGGGGACTTAACTATGGCTACACCTTC
d_call: TRBD1; clone_size: once; v_call: TRBV29-1; j_call: TRBJ1-1; cdr3_aa: CSVRRLGRGHTEAFF; cdr3_nt: TGCAGCGTCCGAAGGCTTGGCAGGGGGCATACTGAAGCTTTCTTT
d_call: -; clone_size: -; v_call: TRBV5-1; j_call: TRBJ1-3; cdr3_aa: CASSLDGSRISGNTIYF; cdr3_nt: TGCGCCAGCAGCTTGGATGGCTCTAGGATCTCTGGAAACACCATATATTTT
d_call: TRBD1; clone_size: -; v_call: TRBV7-2; j_call: TRBJ1-6; cdr3_aa: CASSSGGPTYNSPLHF; cdr3_nt: TGTGCCAGCAGCTCAGGGGGCCCAACCTATAATTCACCCCTCCACTTT
d_call: -; clone_size: -; v_call: TRBV6-1; j_call: TRBJ2-7; cdr3_aa: CASSEAGLIGPQYF; cdr3_nt: TGTGCCAGCAGTGAAGCGGGCCTAATTGGGCCCCAGTACTTC
d_call: -; clone_size: once; v_call: TRBV6-5; j_call: TRBJ1-1; cdr3_aa: CASSSQGNTEAFF; cdr3_nt: TGTGCCAGCAGTTCACAGGGGAACACTGAAGCTTTCTTT
d_call: -; clone_size: -; v_call: TRBV5-4; j_call: TRBJ1-2; cdr3_aa: CASTRPGGNYGYTF; cdr3_nt: TGTGCCAGCACCCGACCGGGGGGAAACTATGGCTACACCTTC